The 15 T cell receptor beta chains below all came from one sample that was sequenced in a study of cytomegalovirus exposure and HLA in healthy donors. PCR involved 60 Vbeta and 13 Jbeta primers. Clones were sequenced by immunoSEQ multiplex PCR, and TCRdb holds only the in-frame ones, with some missing. Here the sample spans 95,000 to 110,000 clones, over 80% being singletons. Sequenced input: PBMCs. Receptors were obtained from a man aged 25-40 years in good health and CMV-seropositive.

This rearrangement joins TRBV10-2 to TRBJ1-2, with D possibly matching TRBD1 (6 bases). Germline values: CDR1 WSHSY, CDR2 SAAADI. This CDR3 is 13 amino acids long. Trimming took 6 bases from V and 4 from J, leaving 12 bases between them. The CDR3 nucleotides are TGCGCCAGCAGCGGGGGGCGCAGCTATGGCTACACCTTC. This sequence encodes CASSGGRSYGYTF.

This chain joins TRBV5-6 and TRBJ2-3; 10 bases fit TRBD2. This CDR3 spans 17 amino acids. CDR1 is SGHDT and CDR2 is YYEEEE in the germline V gene. V lost 2 bases to trimming and J lost 9 bases; unmatched junction nucleotides: 15. In DNA, the CDR3 is TGTGCCAGCAGCTTTGGTAGCGGGGGGATTCATCGCGGGACGCAGTATTTT. Amino acid sequence: CASSFGSGGIHRGTQYF.

The chain links TRBV11-1 to TRBJ2-3, with D perhaps matching TRBD1 (5 bases). CDR3 size: 13 residues. CDR1 is SGHAT, CDR2 FQDESV, per germline (reference sequence). The V gene lost 5 bases and the J gene lost 4 bases, with 10 bases spanning the gap. CDR3 sequence (DNA): TGTGCCAGCAGCACTCAGGGCTCAGATACGCAGTATTTT. Translation gives CASSTQGSDTQYF.

This clone was found once. The J gene is TRBJ1-1, the V gene TRBV5-1; D call uncertain. From germline, CDR1 is SGHRS and CDR2 YFSETQ. This CDR3 has 14 amino acids. V lost 0 bases, J lost 5 bases, and 11 bases lay in between. The CDR3 sequence: CASSLADGGTEAFF. Here the CDR3 DNA reads TGCGCCAGCAGCTTGGCGGACGGAGGGACTGAAGCTTTCTTT.

V and J are TRBV5-4 and TRBJ1-4; TRBD1 agrees at 7 bases. The CDR3 totals 15 residues. V lost 4 bases to trimming and J lost 4 bases; unmatched junction nucleotides: 7. CDR1 is SGHNT, CDR2 YYREEE, per germline (reference sequence). In DNA, the CDR3 is TGTGCCAGCAGCACCAGACAGGGACTTAATGAAAAACTGTTTTTT. It encodes CASSTRQGLNEKLFF.

The V call is TRBV5-6, the J call TRBJ2-1; 9 nucleotides align to TRBD2. The V gene end was trimmed by 2 bases and the J gene end by 10 bases; junction bases not matched to a gene: 13. Germline V gene lookup returns CDR1 SGHDT and CDR2 YYEEEE. The CDR3 is 16 residues long. In DNA, the CDR3 is TGTGCCAGCAGCTTCCTGACTAGCGGAATATTCGGGGAGCAGTTCTTC. It specifies CASSFLTSGIFGEQFF.

The chain is built from TRBV4-1 and TRBJ1-3; D is uncertain. With 4 bases removed from V and 3 bases from J, the gap between germline ends came to 13 bases. CDR1 and CDR2 from the germline V gene are MGHRA and YSYEKL. CDR3 size: 15 residues. The CDR3 DNA reads TGCGCCAGCAGCCCCTGGGAGTTTGGTGGAAACACCATATATTTT. Protein product: CASSPWEFGGNTIYF.

Worth noting for this clone: At one of its ends the junction is not consistent with the germline gene, which may arise from a read error. The J gene is TRBJ1-2, the V gene TRBV7-7, with TRBD1 identical over 7 bases. The CDR3 covers 13 residues. CDR1 and CDR2 from the germline V gene are SSHAT and FNYEAQ (reference sequence). The CDR3 DNA follows: TGTGCTAGCAGCAGCCAGGGGGGAGGAGGCTACACCTTC. Its protein product is CASSSQGGGGYTF. The variable domain in full, with the rest retrieved from reference TRBV7-7 and TRBJ1-2, is GAGVSQSPRYKVTKRGQDVTLRCDPISSHATLYWYQQALGQGPEFLTYFNYEAQPDKSGLPSDRFSAERPEGSISTLTIQRTEQRDSAMYRCASSSQGGGGYTFGSGTRLTVV.

This chain links TRBV6-1 with TRBJ1-2; D unresolved. Between the trimmed V and J ends, which lost 8 bases and 5 bases, there was a span of 15 bases. Germline CDR1 reads MNHNS; CDR2 reads SASEGT. This CDR3 comprises 13 residues. The CDR3 DNA is TGTGCCAGCGCGGCAGAGGATATTTATGGCTACACCTTC. This encodes CASAAEDIYGYTF.

Regarding this clone: An end of the junction does not agree with germline; a read error may underlie this. J is TRBJ1-4 and V is TRBV7-9; D uncertain. CDR1 and CDR2 from the germline V gene are SEHNR and FQNEAQ (reference sequence). The CDR3 extends over 17 amino acids. The CDR3 loop is CSSTSRGTLGTNEKLFF. The CDR3, as DNA: TGTTCCAGCACCTCTCGGGGTACCCTAGGGACTAATGAAAAACTGTTTTTT.

The CDR3 nucleotides are TGCGCCAGCAGCTTCCAGGGCCGCGGTGAGACCCAGTACTTC. This gives the protein CASSFQGRGETQYF. The rearrangement joins TRBV5-1 to TRBJ2-5, with D perhaps matching TRBD1 (5 bases). The CDR3 is made up of 14 amino acids. CDR1 and CDR2 from the germline V gene are SGHRS and YFSETQ. Trimming left V 2 bases short and J 5 bases short, with 13 bases between.

The rearrangement joins TRBV19 to TRBJ1-2; D ambiguous. Germline CDR1 and CDR2: LNHDA and SQIVND (reference sequence). V gave up 7 bases and J gave up 3 bases, with 15 bases separating them. The CDR3 consists of 14 residues. This CDR3 is CASTGGEVYYGYTF. The CDR3 coding sequence is TGTGCCAGTACCGGAGGAGAGGTTTACTATGGCTACACCTTC.

V is TRBV27 and J is TRBJ2-1, with D uncertain. The germline V gene has CDR1 MNHEY and CDR2 SMNVEV (reference sequence). The CDR3 has 13 amino acids. V was clipped by 2 bases and J by 8 bases, with 10 bases between them. CDR3 bases: TGTGCCAGCAGTTTAAGCCGCATCGATGAGCAGTTCTTC. It yields the protein CASSLSRIDEQFF.

The chain has TRBV9 and TRBJ1-5, with 7 positions matching TRBD1. Germline V CDR1 and CDR2: SGDLS, YYNGEE. With 0 bases clipped from V and 4 bases from J, the junction kept 10 bases outside the gene matches. The CDR3 loop spans 17 amino acids. The CDR3 here is CASSVGTGQGENQPQHF. CDR3 coding DNA: TGTGCCAGCAGCGTAGGAACAGGCCAGGGGGAAAATCAGCCCCAGCATTTT.

V is TRBV21-1 and J is TRBJ2-1; the table calls TRBD2, which could not be checked here. TRBV21-1 is a recognized pseudogene. This CDR3 has 18 amino acids. In DNA, the CDR3 is TGTGCCAGCAGCGACGAGGGACTAGCGGGGGGCCTCTACAATGAGCAGTTCTTC. Translating gives CASSDEGLAGGLYNEQFF.